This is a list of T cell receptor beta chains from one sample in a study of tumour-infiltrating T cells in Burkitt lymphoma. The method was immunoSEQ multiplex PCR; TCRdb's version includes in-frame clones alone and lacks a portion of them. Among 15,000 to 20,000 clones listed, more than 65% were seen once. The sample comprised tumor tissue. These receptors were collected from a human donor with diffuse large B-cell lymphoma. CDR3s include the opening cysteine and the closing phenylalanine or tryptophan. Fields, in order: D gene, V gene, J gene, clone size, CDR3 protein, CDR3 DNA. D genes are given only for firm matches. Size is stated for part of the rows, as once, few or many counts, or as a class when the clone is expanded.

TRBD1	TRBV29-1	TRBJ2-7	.	CSVEGRDRGGYEQYF	TGCAGCGTTGAAGGCCGGGACAGGGGTGGGTACGAGCAGTACTTC
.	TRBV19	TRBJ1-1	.	CASIFQGYPTEAFF	TGTGCCAGTATATTCCAGGGATATCCCACTGAAGCTTTCTTT
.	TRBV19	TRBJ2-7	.	CASSIRTAYEQYF	TGTGCCAGTAGTATACGGACAGCTTACGAGCAGTACTTC
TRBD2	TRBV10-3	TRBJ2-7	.	CAISESIPGLLTYEQYF	TGTGCCATCAGTGAGTCGATTCCGGGACTATTAACCTACGAGCAGTACTTC
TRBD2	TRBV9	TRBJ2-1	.	CASSVVSGAYNEQFF	TGTGCCAGCAGCGTAGTCAGCGGGGCCTACAATGAGCAGTTCTTC
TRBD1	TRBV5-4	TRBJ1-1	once	CASRRIDRDTEAFF	TGTGCCAGCAGGCGCATTGACAGGGACACTGAAGCTTTCTTT
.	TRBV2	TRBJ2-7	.	CASSSQFVGTGYEQYF	TGTGCCAGCAGTTCGCAGTTTGTCGGGACTGGCTACGAGCAGTACTTC
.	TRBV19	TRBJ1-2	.	CASSMGAGENYGYTF	TGTGCCAGTAGTATGGGGGCAGGGGAGAACTATGGCTACACCTTC
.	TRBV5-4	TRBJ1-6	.	CASSLQGWNSPLHF	TGTGCCAGCAGCTTACAGGGTTGGAATTCACCCCTCCACTTT
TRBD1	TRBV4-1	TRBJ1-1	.	CASSHLPGQGGTEAFF	TGCGCCAGCAGCCATCTACCCGGGCAGGGGGGCACTGAAGCTTTCTTT
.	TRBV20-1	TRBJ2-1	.	CSAATGTLQFF	TGCAGTGCGGCTACAGGGACGCTTCAGTTCTTC
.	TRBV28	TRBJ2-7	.	CASGLGLYGEQYF	TGTGCCAGCGGATTGGGACTCTATGGCGAGCAGTACTTC